Each of the 17 T cell receptor beta chains below was sequenced from the same sample in a study of blood T cell repertoires in COVID-19. The repertoire was sequenced with immunoSEQ multiplex PCR; TCRdb's copy has only in-frame clones and lacks some. The sample gives some 200,000 clones, around 83% of which show up once; about 13% is in the top ten. Material: peripheral blood. These receptors all come from a human donor in a cohort sampled during active COVID-19.

This chain joins TRBV18 and TRBJ2-1, with 8 bases matching TRBD2. V lost 1 base to trimming and J lost 13 bases; unmatched junction nucleotides: 12. Germline loops: CDR1 KGHSH, CDR2 LQKENI. The CDR3 is 15 residues long. In DNA form, the CDR3 reads TGTGCCAGCTCACCACGCAAGGTAGAAGCGGGAGTTCAGTTCTTC. Encoded protein: CASSPRKVEAGVQFF.

The gene calls are TRBV9 and TRBJ2-1; 7 nucleotides line up with TRBD2. V shed 5 bases and J 10 bases; nucleotides not matched to a gene: 18. Germline CDR1 reads SGDLS; CDR2 reads YYNGEE. The CDR3 covers 16 residues. The CDR3 region is CASSTPTGGPNREQFF. The CDR3 DNA follows: TGTGCCAGCAGTACACCGACGGGAGGCCCCAACAGGGAGCAGTTCTTC.

This clone appeared a few times. This chain connects TRBV2 to TRBJ2-5; a weak D match, TRBD1 (5 bases). The germline CDR1 and CDR2 sequences are SNHLY and FYNNEI. The CDR3 loop spans 15 amino acids. Trimming removed 2 bases from V and 5 bases from J, with 15 bases in between. The CDR3 protein is CASSEQGLGRETQYF. CDR3 nucleotide sequence: TGTGCCAGCAGTGAACAGGGTTTAGGAAGGGAGACCCAGTACTTC.

For the CDR3, the DNA is TGCGCCTCCGGAGGGTGGCTGGGCACCGGGGAGCTGTTTTTT. This encodes CASGGWLGTGELFF. V is TRBV4-1 and J is TRBJ2-2, with D possibly TRBD2 on 6 matching bases. The CDR3 extends over 14 amino acids. Germline V gene lookup returns CDR1 MGHRA and CDR2 YSYEKL. Trimming took 11 bases from V and 4 from J, leaving 17 bases between them.

The chain has TRBV28 and TRBJ2-7; TRBD2 agrees at 13 bases. The CDR3 extends over 13 amino acids. CDR1 is MDHEN, CDR2 SYDVKM, per germline. V shed 8 bases and J 2 bases; nucleotides not matched to a gene: 0. The CDR3 DNA reads TGTGCCAGCGGGACTAGCGGGACCTACGAGCAGTACTTC. Protein product: CASGTSGTYEQYF.

The chain uses TRBV27 and TRBJ2-5, with D possibly being TRBD2 (6 bases). Trimming took off 5 bases at V and 5 bases at J, with 18 bases between the two ends. The CDR3 length is 15 residues. Germline V gene sequence: CDR1 MNHEY, CDR2 SMNVEV (reference sequence). CDR3 sequence: CASSRAGLEVETQYF. The DNA for the CDR3 is TGTGCCAGCAGTCGGGCGGGACTCGAGGTGGAGACCCAGTACTTC.

The J gene is TRBJ2-7, the V gene TRBV11-2, with TRBD1 matching 9 bases. With 2 bases clipped from V and 3 bases from J, the junction kept 5 bases outside the gene matches. The CDR3 totals 15 residues. Germline V gene sequence: CDR1 SGHAT, CDR2 FQNNGV. CDR3 nucleotide sequence: TGTGCCAGCAGCTTACCAAGACAGGGGGGCTACGAGCAGTACTTC. Protein: CASSLPRQGGYEQYF.

V and J are TRBV19 and TRBJ1-4; TRBD1 might be the D (6 bases). Germline-derived CDR1 and CDR2 are LNHDA and SQIVND (reference sequence). This CDR3 region has 16 residues. The V end was cut by 4 bases, the J end by 0 bases, with 12 bases between. The CDR3 reads CASSTKTGATNEKLFF. For the CDR3, the DNA is TGTGCCAGTAGTACCAAGACAGGCGCAACTAATGAAAAACTGTTTTTT.

This clone has a single count. J is TRBJ2-4 and V is TRBV12-5; 9 bases align to TRBD1. Germline V gives CDR1 LGHNT, CDR2 FRNRAP. Trimming cost V 5 bases and J 10 bases; bases outside gene matches: 3. CDR3 size: 12 residues. The CDR3 sequence: CASGKDRGIQYF. The CDR3 coding sequence is TGTGCTAGTGGTAAGGACAGGGGAATTCAGTACTTC.

V is TRBV5-4 and J is TRBJ2-5, with TRBD2 matching 12 bases. CDR1 is SGHNT, CDR2 YYREEE, per germline (reference sequence). The CDR3 is 15 amino acids. Unmatched junction bases numbered 6, after V lost 4 bases and J lost 5 bases. CDR3 coding DNA: TGTGCCAGCAGCCTGAGGACTAGCGGGAAGGAGACCCAGTACTTC. Its translation: CASSLRTSGKETQYF.

The genes are TRBV2 and TRBJ1-2; D gene uncertain. The length of the CDR3 is 14 residues. Germline-derived CDR1 and CDR2 are SNHLY and FYNNEI. The V end was cut by 3 bases, the J end by 4 bases, with 12 bases between. CDR3 coding DNA: TGTGCCAGCAGTGACAGGCGGGTGAGCTATGGCTACACCTTC. Protein product: CASSDRRVSYGYTF.

The V and J genes are TRBV9 and TRBJ1-3; a weak D match, TRBD1 (6 bases). This CDR3 is built from 15 residues. Trimming stripped 4 bases from V and 0 bases from J, with 11 bases between. The germline V gene encodes CDR1 SGDLS and CDR2 YYNGEE. The CDR3 bases are TGTGCCAGCAGCTTAGGGACATCCTCTGGAAACACCATATATTTT. Translating it yields CASSLGTSSGNTIYF.

The chain recombines TRBV28 with TRBJ1-4; no firm D call. CDR1 is MDHEN and CDR2 is SYDVKM in the germline V gene. V was trimmed by 3 bases and J by 0 bases, leaving 8 bases between them. The CDR3 totals 15 residues. The CDR3 is CASSFYSATNEKLFF. The CDR3 coding sequence is TGTGCCAGCAGTTTTTACAGTGCAACTAATGAAAAACTGTTTTTT. The full variable domain, rest sourced from reference TRBV28 and TRBJ1-4, is DVKVTQSSRYLVKRTGEKVFLECVQDMDHENMFWYRQDPGLGLRLIYFSYDVKMKEKGDIPEGYSVSREKKERFSLILESASTNQTSMYLCASSFYSATNEKLFFGSGTQLSVL.

The rearrangement joins TRBV7-8 to TRBJ1-4; 8 positions match TRBD1. The CDR3 covers 15 residues. Trimming removed 5 bases from V and 4 bases from J; junction bases left unmatched: 6. Germline V lookup: CDR1 SGHVS, CDR2 FQNEAQ. CDR3 loop: CASSVMGQDNEKLFF. CDR3 nucleotides: TGTGCCAGCAGCGTGATGGGACAGGATAATGAAAAACTGTTTTTT.

A word on this clone: This CDR3 is also generated by other DNA sequences in the sample. V is TRBV18 and J is TRBJ1-1; D perhaps matches TRBD1 (6 bases). Germline V gives CDR1 KGHSH, CDR2 LQKENI. The CDR3 loop spans 14 amino acids. The V end lost 1 base, the J end lost 1 base, and 7 bases lay between the germline ends. The CDR3 loop is CASSPRGRNTEAFF. Written as DNA, the CDR3 is TGTGCCAGCTCACCACGGGGGCGGAACACTGAAGCTTTCTTT.

To note about this clone: The junction differs from germline at one of its ends, possibly a read error. The chain has TRBV5-5 and TRBJ2-7; 12 bases are a match to TRBD1. CDR1 and CDR2 from the germline V gene are SGHKS and YYEKEE (reference sequence). This CDR3 contains 16 residues. The CDR3 DNA reads TGTGCCAGCGGCCTGGGACAGGGGGCGCTTTCCTCCGAGCAGTACTTC. Residues: CASGLGQGALSSEQYF.

This chain joins TRBV7-8 and TRBJ2-7, with 13 bases matching TRBD2. Germline CDR1 SGHVS, CDR2 FQNEAQ. The trim removed 5 bases at V and 4 bases at J, leaving 8 bases unmatched. CDR3 length equals 16 residues. CDR3 DNA sequence: TGTGCCAGCAGCCCGACTAGCGGGAGGTCTGGATACGAGCAGTACTTC. Its translation: CASSPTSGRSGYEQYF.